The 31 T cell receptor beta chains below come from one sample, sequenced in a study of shared clonotypes between healthy human individuals. Terminally differentiated effector memory CD45RA+ cells were left out of the naive CD8 fraction, which was CD45RO-negative and positively selected for CCR7. Profiling relied on immunoSEQ multiplex PCR, and the TCRdb table lists in-frame clones only, not all of them. Altogether around 2,000,000 clones are present, roughly 94% being singletons, with the ten largest covering 0.95% to 1.5%. The sequencing sample was made of naive CD8+ T cells sorted from blood. These receptor sequences come from a man between 18 and 29 years old in good health.

The chain is built from TRBV9 and TRBJ1-1, with TRBD1 matching 7 bases. Losses at the gene ends were 0 bases for V and 5 bases for J; bases not matched to a gene: 7. CDR1 SGDLS and CDR2 YYNGEE come from the germline V gene. This CDR3 is built from 15 residues. CDR3 nucleotide sequence: TGTGCCAGCAGCGTAGGGCAGGGGGTCGGTACTGAAGCTTTCTTT. This translates into CASSVGQGVGTEAFF.

This sequence joins TRBV7-8 and TRBJ2-7; 10 bases are shared with TRBD1. Trimming removed 1 base from V and 0 bases from J; junction bases left unmatched: 3. This CDR3 region has 16 residues. From germline, CDR1 is SGHVS and CDR2 FQNEAQ. Here the CDR3 reads CASSLGDRGPSYEQYF. CDR3 nucleotide sequence: TGTGCCAGCAGCTTAGGGGACAGGGGACCCTCCTACGAGCAGTACTTC.

This clone was found a few times. V is TRBV14 and J is TRBJ2-1; the D is unclear. Trimming took 5 bases from V and 8 from J, leaving 16 bases between them. Germline V CDR1 and CDR2: SGHDN, FVKESK. The CDR3 consists of 14 residues. CDR3 sequence: CASSFLAAWDEQFF. Here the CDR3 DNA reads TGTGCCAGCAGCTTTCTGGCGGCGTGGGATGAGCAGTTCTTC.

The V gene is TRBV2, the J gene TRBJ1-4, with D possibly being TRBD1 (6 bases). The V and J ends lost 8 bases and 5 bases respectively, with 12 bases between them. The CDR3 is 13 amino acids. Germline CDR1 SNHLY, CDR2 FYNNEI. DNA for the CDR3: TGTGCCAGCCTGGAAGGACAGAATGAAAAACTGTTTTTT. Protein: CASLEGQNEKLFF.

The J gene is TRBJ1-1, the V gene TRBV13, with no clear D. The V end lost 1 base, the J end lost 0 bases, and 9 bases lay between the germline ends. The CDR3 sequence is 15 residues long. CDR1 and CDR2 from the germline V gene are PRHDT and FYEKMQ (reference sequence). The CDR3 bases are TGTGCCAGCAGCTTAGATCTGGCCATGAACACTGAAGCTTTCTTT. Translation gives CASSLDLAMNTEAFF.

The chain uses TRBV11-2 and TRBJ2-3; 12 bases align to TRBD1. There are 18 residues in the CDR3. J gave up 2 bases and V 1 base, and 7 bases lay outside the gene matches. Per germline, CDR1 SGHAT and CDR2 FQNNGV. The CDR3 DNA is TGTGCCAGCAGCTTAGTAAAGGGACAGGGGGCCTTCACAGATACGCAGTATTTT. Translating gives CASSLVKGQGAFTDTQYF.

For this clone: Additional DNA sequences in this sample encode the identical CDR3. The genes are TRBV2 and TRBJ2-7; the D call may be TRBD1 or TRBD2 (5 bases each). The CDR3 runs 13 residues. From germline, CDR1 is SNHLY and CDR2 FYNNEI. The V end lost 3 bases, the J end lost 2 bases, and 8 bases lay between the germline ends. The CDR3 loop reads CASSEGRAYEQYF. The CDR3 DNA reads TGTGCCAGCAGTGAGGGACGGGCCTACGAGCAGTACTTC.

The gene calls are TRBV5-6 and TRBJ2-3; D is undetermined. The CDR3 covers 19 residues. V lost 4 bases, J lost 0 bases, and 24 bases lay in between. The V gene's germline CDR1 is SGHDT and CDR2 YYEEEE. The CDR3, as DNA: TGTGCCAGCAGCGAATTCTTTCTATTCTCTGAAACTAGCACAGATACGCAGTATTTT. Protein product: CASSEFFLFSETSTDTQYF.

The J gene is TRBJ2-7, the V gene TRBV4-3; the match to TRBD1 covers 9 bases. The junction had 4 bases not matched to a gene; V was cut back by 1 base and J by 3 bases. The CDR3 is 15 residues long. In germline, CDR1 is LGHNA, CDR2 YSLEER. The CDR3 bases are TGCGCCAGCAGCCAAGCGACAGGGGGAAGCTACGAGCAGTACTTC. Amino acids: CASSQATGGSYEQYF.

The rearrangement uses TRBV6-1 and TRBJ2-7; 9 nucleotides match TRBD2. V lost 3 bases and J lost 2; bases outside the gene matches: 5. From germline, CDR1 is MNHNS and CDR2 SASEGT. The CDR3 length is 15 residues. CDR3 sequence reads: CASSEGREGPYEQYF. In DNA form, the CDR3 reads TGTGCCAGCAGTGAGGGGCGGGAGGGTCCCTACGAGCAGTACTTC.

The chain couples TRBV25-1 to TRBJ2-7; D is perhaps TRBD2 (6 bases). This CDR3 contains 14 residues. Germline assignment: CDR1 MGHDK and CDR2 SYGVNS. The ends were cut back, 1 base at V and 6 bases at J, with 13 bases in the middle. As DNA, the CDR3 is TGTGCCAGCAGTGAATCCGGGGGTACATTCGAGCAGTACTTC. Encoded protein: CASSESGGTFEQYF.

The chain carries TRBV29-1 and TRBJ2-1; D perhaps matches TRBD2 (6 bases). Germline values: CDR1 SQVTM, CDR2 ANQGSEA. The CDR3 has 20 amino acids. Trimming removed 1 base from V and 1 base from J, with 26 bases in between. The CDR3 sequence is CSVEGLRKESGRHSYNEQFF. In DNA form, the CDR3 reads TGCAGCGTTGAAGGCCTTCGCAAGGAGTCCGGGAGACATTCCTACAATGAGCAGTTCTTC.

Here the CDR3 reads CASSEGFQETQYF. CDR3 DNA sequence: TGTGCCAGCAGTGAAGGCTTTCAAGAGACCCAGTACTTC. V gene TRBV25-1 combines with J gene TRBJ2-5; the D is unclear. Germline lookup yields CDR1 MGHDK and CDR2 SYGVNS. V was pared by 2 bases and J by 2 bases, with 6 bases between. This CDR3 is 13 amino acids long.

The V and J genes are TRBV19 and TRBJ2-7; TRBD2 aligns across 8 bases. Germline V gene data show CDR1 as LNHDA and CDR2 as SQIVND (reference sequence). The V gene end was trimmed by 3 bases and the J gene end by 3 bases; junction bases not matched to a gene: 7. The CDR3 sequence is 15 residues long. CDR3: CASSIGVAGFYEQYF. DNA for the CDR3: TGTGCCAGTAGTATTGGAGTAGCGGGGTTCTACGAGCAGTACTTC.

As to this clone: Other DNA sequences in this sample translate to the same CDR3. This chain connects TRBV27 to TRBJ1-2; a possible D gene is TRBD1 (6 bases). V lost 2 bases to trimming and J lost 5 bases, with 9 bases between them. Germline V gene sequence: CDR1 MNHEY, CDR2 SMNVEV (reference sequence). The CDR3 is made up of 13 amino acids. The CDR3 sequence is CASSLVQGYGYTF. The CDR3 DNA reads as TGTGCCAGCAGTTTAGTACAGGGATATGGCTACACCTTC.

This chain connects TRBV4-3 to TRBJ2-7, with D possibly matching TRBD1 (6 bases). Germline V gene sequence: CDR1 LGHNA, CDR2 YSLEER. The ends were cut back, 0 bases at V and 2 bases at J, with 11 bases in the middle. The CDR3 runs to 15 residues. The CDR3 nucleotides are TGCGCCAGCAGCCAAGATGCAGGGGTCACCTACGAGCAGTACTTC. The encoded protein is CASSQDAGVTYEQYF.

The rearrangement uses TRBV27 and TRBJ2-7; a weak D match, TRBD1 (5 bases). V lost 4 bases and J 6 bases, leaving 13 bases between the germline ends. Per the germline V gene, CDR1 is MNHEY and CDR2 is SMNVEV (reference sequence). The CDR3 contains 13 residues. CDR3 in DNA: TGTGCCAGCAGTTACCAGGGCATGGGCGAGCAGTACTTC. Its protein product is CASSYQGMGEQYF.

The chain links TRBV4-1 to TRBJ1-5; no reliable D call. Germline V gene data show CDR1 as MGHRA and CDR2 as YSYEKL. The CDR3 spans 16 residues. Trimming cost V 0 bases and J 4 bases, with 13 bases left between them. The CDR3 nucleotides are TGCGCCAGCAGCCAAGACGGTACCAGCCAAAATCAGCCCCAGCATTTT. It specifies CASSQDGTSQNQPQHF.

The chain links TRBV2 to TRBJ2-2; weak D call: TRBD2 (5 bases). CDR1 and CDR2 from the germline V gene are SNHLY and FYNNEI. The CDR3 is made up of 16 amino acids. V was trimmed by 6 bases and J by 0 bases, leaving 14 bases between them. DNA for the CDR3: TGTGCCAGCAGGGGGTCAGAGGGAGCGAACACCGGGGAGCTGTTTTTT. It codes for CASRGSEGANTGELFF.

V and J are TRBV6-6 and TRBJ2-1; 9 nucleotides line up with TRBD1. V trimming: 6 bases; J trimming: 6 bases; junction bases outside the gene matches: 6. The germline V gene has CDR1 MNHNY and CDR2 SVGAGI (reference sequence). CDR3 length equals 14 residues. In nucleotides, the CDR3 is TGTGCCAGCAGCCGGGGACAGGGAGTCAATGAGCAGTTCTTC. As protein: CASSRGQGVNEQFF.

The chain has TRBV19 and TRBJ2-1, with TRBD2 matching 9 bases. Germline V CDR1 and CDR2: LNHDA, SQIVND (reference sequence). This CDR3 spans 15 amino acids. Trimming cost V 6 bases and J 4 bases; bases outside gene matches: 7. Written as DNA, the CDR3 is TGTGCCAGTAGCCCGATAGCGGGAGTTTACAATGAGCAGTTCTTC. Amino acids: CASSPIAGVYNEQFF.

The rearrangement joins TRBV6-6 to TRBJ2-3, with D possibly called TRBD1 or TRBD2 (5 bases each). The germline V gene encodes CDR1 MNHNY and CDR2 SVGAGI (reference sequence). CDR3 length equals 16 residues. The germline V and J ends were trimmed by 2 bases and 0 bases, with 12 bases remaining between them. DNA for the CDR3: TGTGCCAGCAGTTACCTCGGGGCACCCAGCACAGATACGCAGTATTTT. As protein: CASSYLGAPSTDTQYF.

V usage is TRBV5-5 and J usage is TRBJ2-1; D is possibly TRBD2 (6 bases). This CDR3 has 16 residues. Germline lookup yields CDR1 SGHKS and CDR2 YYEKEE (reference sequence). The ends were cut back, 4 bases at V and 4 bases at J, with 18 bases in the middle. As DNA, the CDR3 is TGTGCCAGCAGCCCCGTTCCAGGAGGGCCTTACAATGAGCAGTTCTTC. Residues: CASSPVPGGPYNEQFF.

The chain links TRBV6-1 to TRBJ2-3; D is undetermined. The CDR3 has 15 residues. Trimming cost V 1 base and J 4 bases, with 12 bases left between them. The germline V gene encodes CDR1 MNHNS and CDR2 SASEGT. The CDR3 nucleotides read TGTGCCAGCAGTGAAGAATCCATTCGAGCAGATACGCAGTATTTT. It encodes CASSEESIRADTQYF.

The CDR3 nucleotides read TGCAGCGTTGAAGATCGGGAGCTAGGACCAGAGACCCAGTACTTC. Residues: CSVEDRELGPETQYF. The V gene is TRBV29-1, the J gene TRBJ2-5; D possibly corresponds to TRBD2 (6 bases). The CDR3 covers 15 residues. From germline, CDR1 is SQVTM and CDR2 ANQGSEA. The germline V and J ends were trimmed by 0 bases and 4 bases, with 15 bases remaining between them.

V gene TRBV30 combines with J gene TRBJ1-4; D remains unclear. V lost 8 bases and J lost 1, with 11 bases in between. Germline-derived CDR1 and CDR2 are GTSNPN and SVGIG (reference sequence). The CDR3 sequence is 13 residues long. CDR3 in amino acids: CAQTDGTNEKLFF. Written as DNA, the CDR3 is TGTGCCCAGACGGACGGAACTAATGAAAAACTGTTTTTT. Looking up the rest from reference TRBV30 and TRBJ1-4 gives the full variable domain: SQTIHQWPATLVQPVGSPLSLECTVEGTSNPNLYWYRQAAGRGLQLLFYSVGIGQISSEVPQNLSASRPQDRQFILSSKKLLLSDSGFYLCAQTDGTNEKLFFGSGTQLSVL.

V and J are TRBV29-1 and TRBJ1-2; D not certain. Deletions cut 5 bases from V and 0 bases from J, with 7 bases between. The germline CDR1 and CDR2 sequences are SQVTM and ANQGSEA. CDR3 length: 12 residues. Here the CDR3 reads CSVQTPNYGYTF. CDR3 nucleotide sequence: TGCAGCGTTCAGACGCCTAACTATGGCTACACCTTC. Filled out from reference TRBV29-1 and TRBJ1-2, the complete variable domain reads SAVISQKPSRDICQRGTSLTIQCQVDSQVTMMFWYRQQPGQSLTLIATANQGSEATYESGFVIDKFPISRPNLTFSTLTVSNMSPEDSSIYLCSVQTPNYGYTFGSGTRLTVV.

The V and J genes are TRBV19 and TRBJ1-2; 7 positions match TRBD1. Germline V gives CDR1 LNHDA, CDR2 SQIVND (reference sequence). This CDR3 region has 15 residues. V shed 5 bases and J 6 bases; nucleotides not matched to a gene: 12. The CDR3 here is CASSGEQGFLNGYTF. The CDR3 DNA reads TGTGCCAGTAGTGGAGAACAGGGGTTCCTCAATGGCTACACCTTC.

This clone was observed once. This chain joins TRBV7-8 and TRBJ2-3; D gene ambiguous. The CDR3 is 15 residues long. V was shortened by 5 bases and J by 0 bases, with 12 bases between the two germline ends. The V gene's germline CDR1 is SGHVS and CDR2 FQNEAQ. CDR3 in amino acids: CASSTERSSTDTQYF. DNA for the CDR3: TGTGCCAGCAGCACCGAGAGATCTAGCACAGATACGCAGTATTTT.

The V and J genes are TRBV5-4 and TRBJ2-3, with 11 bases fitting TRBD2. The V segment lost 4 bases and the J segment 5 bases; nucleotides outside the gene matches: 9. The CDR3 is 16 residues long. Looked up from germline, CDR1 is SGHNT and CDR2 is YYREEE (reference sequence). The CDR3 nucleotides are TGTGCCAGCAGCCCAGCTAGCGGGGGGCAGGGAGATACGCAGTATTTT. It yields the protein CASSPASGGQGDTQYF.

This clone was seen only once. Written as DNA, the CDR3 is TGCGCCAGCAAGCTTGAAGGGGGACAGGGTCCCTATGGCTACACCTTC. Protein sequence: CASKLEGGQGPYGYTF. The chain joins TRBV4-1 to TRBJ1-2; TRBD1 aligns across 9 bases. This CDR3 comprises 16 residues. Germline CDR1 and CDR2: MGHRA and YSYEKL. The V and J ends lost 7 bases and 4 bases, in that order; junction bases with no gene match: 13.